Listed here is a single T cell receptor (beta chain). What antigen it recognizes has not been identified. No quality values exist for individual bases; no much larger clone is one base distant. Receptor libraries were prepared by the immunoSEQ multiplex PCR assay. In most patients, genomic DNA was isolated using the Qiagen DNeasy Blood and Tissue Kit and sent frozen to Adaptive Biotechnologies for TCR sequencing. For most patients, genomic DNA was subjected to high-throughput TCR-beta CDR3 sequencing by Adaptive Biotechnologies. Regarding the original processing steps: Adaptive's ImmunoSEQ software supplied the TCR sequencing data for 18 patients, while MiXCR and VDJtools were used to process three other patients. CD4 versus CD8 sorting errors were corrected by removing sequences found in both subsets at a frequency ratio below 5:1. CDR3 nucleotide sequences shared between donor and recipient were removed because their origin could not be assigned. Alloreactive clones required at least 2-fold expansion over unstimulated cells and minimum CFSE-low frequency of 0.002% (template counts) or 0.001% (read counts). Clones were considered mappable if detected in sequenced pre-transplant spleen, lymph node, or MLR CFSE-low populations of the donor or recipient. The cumulative frequency of alloreactive clones was calculated as a percentage of all sequences, weighted by copy number. Held by TCRdb, this immuneACCESS table contains in-frame sequences only and omits some clones. Under half of the omission traces to an unresolved V gene where checked; the cause of the rest is unknown. The V and J calls and clone size were taken over from that table, and D and trimming were inferred from the DNA. The table for this sample lists just over 40,000 clones; roughly 96% of them were counted only once. The top ten clonotypes cover 0.45% to 0.65% of the sample.

The junction shows trimming of 7 bases on V and 6 bases on J, plus 11 bases between the germline ends. The CDR3, from cysteine to phenylalanine, totals 12 residues. The entry retains the CDR3 DNA only, 36 bases that are in frame from base 1. The germline V gene (reference sequence) provides CDR1 LNHDA and CDR2 SQIVND. This specimen comes from a study of graft-versus-host responses after intestinal transplantation (TCRdb year 2021). Regarding the complete study: Multivisceral, liver-intestinal, or isolated intestinal transplants were received by the recipients. Every recipient was given anti-thymocyte globulin induction, followed by approximately 3 years of maintenance tacrolimus and steroids. After intestinal transplantation, graft-versus-host and host-versus-graft alloreactive T cell clones in the graft, circulation and bone marrow were tracked using bulk TCR-beta CDR3 sequencing. Alloreactive clones were identified by sequencing pre-transplant mixed lymphocyte reaction products and comparing them with unstimulated pre-transplant donor and recipient T cells. A cohort of about 25 intestinal transplant recipients, including one retransplant, was enrolled, and a few patients lacking pretransplant specimens were excluded. A peak of at least 4% donor T cells among recipient peripheral blood mononuclear cells was the definition used for donor T cell macrochimerism. Instead of going to the commercial service, samples from a few later patients were sequenced in-house on an Illumina MiSeq and processed with MiXCR. Beyond this particular receptor, the publication reports: GvH clones were detected in recipient bone marrow, and some appeared earlier in ileal mucosa or blood, consistent with an intestinal mucosal origin. Patients with donor T cell macrochimerism had high GvH to HvG T cell clonal ratios in their allografts. Early after transplant, peak levels of circulating GvH clones were associated with declines in HvG clones. The conclusions were limited by the relatively low number and heterogeneity of the intestinal transplant patients.

In the paper's terms, the time point label means: cells obtained before transplantation from donor or recipient. CD3+CD4+ and CD3+CD8+ populations were FACS-sorted from unstimulated pre-transplant donor and recipient cells taken from spleen or lymph nodes. Material: unstimulated CD8+ T cells sorted from spleen or lymph node cells, obtained before transplant. Here the chain combines TRBV19 and TRBJ2-3, with the D gene call left open. This TCR was recovered from a human donor who was the organ donor for an intestinal transplant. The CDR3 amino acid sequence is: CASTTPRDTQYF. The nucleotides are TGTGCCAGTACCACGCCTCGGGATACGCAGTATTTT.